This T cell receptor (beta chain) was recovered during a study of cytomegalovirus exposure and HLA in healthy donors. General study points: An analysis done earlier found most TCR beta V segments productive about 87% or about 30% of the time. Specificity for CMV antigens was confirmed in vitro for a few of the CMV-associated chains. A later analysis linked a missense DCLRE1C variant to TCR beta V- and J-gene trimming.

This clone has only a few counts. Its target is unknown. Germline CDR1 and CDR2: MNHEY and SMNVEV (reference sequence). The V gene end was trimmed by 3 bases and the J gene end by 4 bases; junction bases not matched to a gene: 3. The length of the CDR3 is 14 residues. Among the donors, all were healthy bone marrow donors. PCR used 60 Vbeta primers and 13 Jbeta primers. Using immunoSEQ multiplex PCR, the repertoire was profiled, and TCRdb retains in-frame clones only, with some absent. The data contain approximately 160,000 clones, over 75% of them singletons. The rearrangement links TRBV27 to TRBJ2-7; TRBD1 agrees at 10 bases. The source material was PBMCs. The source is a woman aged 30 to 39 in good health and CMV-seronegative. The CDR3 region has the DNA TGTGCCAGCAGTTTTGACAGGGGGCGATACGAGCAGTACTTC. Its protein is CASSFDRGRYEQYF.